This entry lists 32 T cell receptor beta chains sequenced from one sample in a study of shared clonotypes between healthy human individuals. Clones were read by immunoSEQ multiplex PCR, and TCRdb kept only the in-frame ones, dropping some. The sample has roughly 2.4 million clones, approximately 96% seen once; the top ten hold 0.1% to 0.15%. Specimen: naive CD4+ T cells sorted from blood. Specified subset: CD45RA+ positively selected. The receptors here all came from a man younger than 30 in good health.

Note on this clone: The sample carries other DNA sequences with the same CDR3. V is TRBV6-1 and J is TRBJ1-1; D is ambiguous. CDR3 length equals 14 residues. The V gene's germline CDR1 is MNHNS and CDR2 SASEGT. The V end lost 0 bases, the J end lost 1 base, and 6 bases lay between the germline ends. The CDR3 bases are TGTGCCAGCAGTGAAGCAAGAGGGAACACTGAAGCTTTCTTT. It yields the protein CASSEARGNTEAFF.

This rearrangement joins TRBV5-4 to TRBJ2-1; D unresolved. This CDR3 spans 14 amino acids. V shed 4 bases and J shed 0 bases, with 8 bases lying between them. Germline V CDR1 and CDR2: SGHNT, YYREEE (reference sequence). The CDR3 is CASSRTSSYNEQFF. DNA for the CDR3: TGTGCCAGCAGCCGCACGAGCTCCTACAATGAGCAGTTCTTC.

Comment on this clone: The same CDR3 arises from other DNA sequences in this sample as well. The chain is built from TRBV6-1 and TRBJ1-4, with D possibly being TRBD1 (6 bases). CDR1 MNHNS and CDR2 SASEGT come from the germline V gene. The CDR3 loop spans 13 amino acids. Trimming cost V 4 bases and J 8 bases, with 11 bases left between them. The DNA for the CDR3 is TGTGCCAGCAGTGGGGGGGCAAACGAAAAACTGTTTTTT. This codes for CASSGGANEKLFF.

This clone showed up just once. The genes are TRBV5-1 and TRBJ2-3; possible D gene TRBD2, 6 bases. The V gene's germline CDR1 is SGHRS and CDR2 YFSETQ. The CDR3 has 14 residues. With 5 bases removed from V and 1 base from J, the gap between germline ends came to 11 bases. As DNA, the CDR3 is TGCGCCAGCAGGGGAGGCGTTGGCACAGATACGCAGTATTTT. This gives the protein CASRGGVGTDTQYF.

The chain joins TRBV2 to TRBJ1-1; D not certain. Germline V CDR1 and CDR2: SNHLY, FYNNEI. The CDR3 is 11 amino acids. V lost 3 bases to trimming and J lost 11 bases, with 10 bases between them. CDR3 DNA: TGTGCCAGCAGTGATTCAGGCGCGGCTTTCTTT. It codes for CASSDSGAAFF.

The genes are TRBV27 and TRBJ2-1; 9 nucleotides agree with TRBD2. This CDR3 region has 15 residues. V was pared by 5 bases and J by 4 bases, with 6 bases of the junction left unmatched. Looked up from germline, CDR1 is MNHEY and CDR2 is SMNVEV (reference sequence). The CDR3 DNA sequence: TGTGCCAGCAGTCCCGTAGCGGGGGAGTACAATGAGCAGTTCTTC. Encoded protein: CASSPVAGEYNEQFF.

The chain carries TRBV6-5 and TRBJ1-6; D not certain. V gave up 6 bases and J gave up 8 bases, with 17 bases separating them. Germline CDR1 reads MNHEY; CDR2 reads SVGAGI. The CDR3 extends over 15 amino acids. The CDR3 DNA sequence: TGTGCCAGCAGCAAGGGCAGGCCCCAGTATTCACCCCTCCACTTT. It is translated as CASSKGRPQYSPLHF.

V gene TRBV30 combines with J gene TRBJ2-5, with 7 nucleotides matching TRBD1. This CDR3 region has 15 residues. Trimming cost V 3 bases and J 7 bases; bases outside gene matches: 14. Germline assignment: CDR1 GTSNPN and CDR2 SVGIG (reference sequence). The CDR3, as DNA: TGTGCCTGGAGCCTGACCGGGACAGCAACAGGGACCCAGTACTTC. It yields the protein CAWSLTGTATGTQYF.

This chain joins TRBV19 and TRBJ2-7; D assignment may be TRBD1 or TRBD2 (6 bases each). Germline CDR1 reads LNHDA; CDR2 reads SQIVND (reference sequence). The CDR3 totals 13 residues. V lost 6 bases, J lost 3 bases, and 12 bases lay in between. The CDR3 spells CASSPGAIYEQYF. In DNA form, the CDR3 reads TGTGCCAGTAGCCCGGGGGCGATCTACGAGCAGTACTTC. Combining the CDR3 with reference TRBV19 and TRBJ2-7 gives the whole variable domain DGGITQSPKYLFRKEGQNVTLSCEQNLNHDAMYWYRQDPGQGLRLIYYSQIVNDFQKGDIAEGYSVSREKKESFPLTVTSAQKNPTAFYLCASSPGAIYEQYFGPGTRLTVT.

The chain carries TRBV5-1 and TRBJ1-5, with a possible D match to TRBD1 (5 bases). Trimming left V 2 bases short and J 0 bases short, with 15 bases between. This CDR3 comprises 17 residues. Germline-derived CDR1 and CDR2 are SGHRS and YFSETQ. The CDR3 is CASSFSPLTDSNQPQHF. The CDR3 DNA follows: TGCGCCAGCAGCTTCTCCCCCCTGACAGATAGCAATCAGCCCCAGCATTTT.

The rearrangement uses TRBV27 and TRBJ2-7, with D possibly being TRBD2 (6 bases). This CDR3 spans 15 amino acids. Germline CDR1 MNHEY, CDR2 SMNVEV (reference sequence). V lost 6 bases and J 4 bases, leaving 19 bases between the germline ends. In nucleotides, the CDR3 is TGTGCCAGCAGCATACAAGGGCGGGGCACGTACGAGCAGTACTTC. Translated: CASSIQGRGTYEQYF.

The CDR3 coding sequence is TGTGCCAGCAGCGGCGGACTAGCGGGGACGTACAATGAGCAGTTCTTC. Its protein is CASSGGLAGTYNEQFF. The rearrangement uses TRBV5-4 and TRBJ2-1; 12 bases line up with TRBD2. The CDR3 covers 16 residues. J was trimmed by 4 bases and V by 4 bases; bases with no gene match: 6. CDR1 is SGHNT, CDR2 YYREEE, per germline (reference sequence).

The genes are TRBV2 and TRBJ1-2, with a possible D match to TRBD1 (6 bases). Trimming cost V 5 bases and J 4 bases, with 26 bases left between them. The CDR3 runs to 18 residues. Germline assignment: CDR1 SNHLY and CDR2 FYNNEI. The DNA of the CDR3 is TGTGCCAGCAGTCCAAGCGGCTTGTCGGGGGCGCGGGGCTATGGCTACACCTTC. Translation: CASSPSGLSGARGYGYTF.

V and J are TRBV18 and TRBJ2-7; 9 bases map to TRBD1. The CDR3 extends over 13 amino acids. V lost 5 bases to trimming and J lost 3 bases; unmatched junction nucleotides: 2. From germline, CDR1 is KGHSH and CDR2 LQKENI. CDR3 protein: CASSKGQGYEQYF. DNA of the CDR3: TGTGCCAGCTCAAAGGGACAGGGCTACGAGCAGTACTTC.

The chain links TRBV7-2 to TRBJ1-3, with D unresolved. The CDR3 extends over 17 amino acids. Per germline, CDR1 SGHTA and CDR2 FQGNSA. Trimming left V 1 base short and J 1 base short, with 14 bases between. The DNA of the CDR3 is TGTGCCAGCAGCTTAGGCGGGAAAGCACCTTCTGGAAACACCATATATTTT. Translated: CASSLGGKAPSGNTIYF.

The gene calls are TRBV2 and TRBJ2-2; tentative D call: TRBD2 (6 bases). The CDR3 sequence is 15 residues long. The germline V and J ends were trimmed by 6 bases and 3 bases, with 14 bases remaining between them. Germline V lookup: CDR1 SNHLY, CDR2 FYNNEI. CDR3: CASSGLEGYTGELFF. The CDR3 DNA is TGTGCCAGCAGCGGACTGGAGGGGTACACCGGGGAGCTGTTTTTT.

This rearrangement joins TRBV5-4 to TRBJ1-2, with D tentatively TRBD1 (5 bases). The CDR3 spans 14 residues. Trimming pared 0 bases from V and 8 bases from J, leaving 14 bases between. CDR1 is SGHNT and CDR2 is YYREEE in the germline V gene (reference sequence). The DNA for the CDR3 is TGTGCCAGCAGCTTGGCAGGCAGGGATGGGGGCTACACCTTC. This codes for CASSLAGRDGGYTF.

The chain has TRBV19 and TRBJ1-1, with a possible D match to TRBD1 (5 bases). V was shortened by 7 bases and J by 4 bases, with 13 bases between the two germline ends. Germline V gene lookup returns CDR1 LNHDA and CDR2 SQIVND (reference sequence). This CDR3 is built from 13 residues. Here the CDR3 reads CASILGRGTEAFF. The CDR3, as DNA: TGTGCCAGTATCCTAGGGAGGGGCACTGAAGCTTTCTTT.

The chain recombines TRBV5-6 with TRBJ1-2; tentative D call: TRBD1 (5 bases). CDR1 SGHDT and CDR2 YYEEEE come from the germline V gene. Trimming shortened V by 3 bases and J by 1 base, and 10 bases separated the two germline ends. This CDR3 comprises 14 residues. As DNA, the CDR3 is TGTGCCAGCAGCTCGGACATCTTTAACTATGGCTACACCTTC. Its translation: CASSSDIFNYGYTF.

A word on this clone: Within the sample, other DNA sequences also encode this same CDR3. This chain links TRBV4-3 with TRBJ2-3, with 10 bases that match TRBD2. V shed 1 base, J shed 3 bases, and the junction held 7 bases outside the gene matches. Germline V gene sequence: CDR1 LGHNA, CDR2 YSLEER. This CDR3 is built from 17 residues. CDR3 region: CASSQVPSGRATDTQYF. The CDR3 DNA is TGCGCCAGCAGCCAAGTACCCAGCGGGAGGGCTACAGATACGCAGTATTTT.

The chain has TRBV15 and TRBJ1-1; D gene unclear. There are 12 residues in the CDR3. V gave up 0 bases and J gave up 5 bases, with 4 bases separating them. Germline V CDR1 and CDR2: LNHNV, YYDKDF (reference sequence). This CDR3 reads CATSRETTEAFF. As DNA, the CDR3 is TGTGCCACCAGCAGAGAAACGACTGAAGCTTTCTTT.

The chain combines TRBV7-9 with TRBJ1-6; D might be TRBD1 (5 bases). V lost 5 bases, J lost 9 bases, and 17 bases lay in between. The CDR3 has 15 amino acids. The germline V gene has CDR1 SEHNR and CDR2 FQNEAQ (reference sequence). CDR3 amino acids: CASSQAGIGGSPLHF. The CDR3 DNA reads TGTGCCAGCAGCCAGGCAGGGATCGGGGGTTCACCCCTCCACTTT.

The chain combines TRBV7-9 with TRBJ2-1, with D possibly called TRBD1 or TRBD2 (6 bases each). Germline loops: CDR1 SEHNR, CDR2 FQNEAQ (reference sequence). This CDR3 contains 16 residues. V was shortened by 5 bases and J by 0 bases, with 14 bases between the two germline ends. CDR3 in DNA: TGTGCCAGCAGCGCTTGGGGGGCCACCTCCTACAATGAGCAGTTCTTC. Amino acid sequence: CASSAWGATSYNEQFF.

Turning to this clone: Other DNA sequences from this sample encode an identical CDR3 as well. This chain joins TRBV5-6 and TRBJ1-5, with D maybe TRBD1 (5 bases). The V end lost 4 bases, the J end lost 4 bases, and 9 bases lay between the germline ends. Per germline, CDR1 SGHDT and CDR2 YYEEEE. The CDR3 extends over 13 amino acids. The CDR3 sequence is CASSPAGNQPQHF. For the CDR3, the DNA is TGTGCCAGCAGCCCAGCAGGGAATCAGCCCCAGCATTTT.

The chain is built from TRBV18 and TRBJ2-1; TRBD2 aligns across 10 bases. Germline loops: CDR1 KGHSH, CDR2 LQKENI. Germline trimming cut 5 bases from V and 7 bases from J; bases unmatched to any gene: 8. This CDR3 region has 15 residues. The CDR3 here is CASSILAGVYNEQFF. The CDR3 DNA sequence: TGTGCCAGCTCAATTCTAGCGGGAGTTTATAATGAGCAGTTCTTC.

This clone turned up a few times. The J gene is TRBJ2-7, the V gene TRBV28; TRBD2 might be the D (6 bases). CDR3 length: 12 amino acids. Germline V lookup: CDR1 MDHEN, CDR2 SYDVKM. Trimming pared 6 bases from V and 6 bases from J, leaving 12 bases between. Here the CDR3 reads CASSLLAAEQYF. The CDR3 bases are TGTGCCAGCAGCCTACTAGCTGCCGAGCAGTACTTC.

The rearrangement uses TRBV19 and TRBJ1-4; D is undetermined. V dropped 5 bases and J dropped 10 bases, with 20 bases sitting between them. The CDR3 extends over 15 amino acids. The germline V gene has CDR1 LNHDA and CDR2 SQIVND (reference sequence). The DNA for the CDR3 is TGTGCCAGTAGTGCCCAAGACGTGCCTATAGGAAAACTGTTTTTT. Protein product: CASSAQDVPIGKLFF.

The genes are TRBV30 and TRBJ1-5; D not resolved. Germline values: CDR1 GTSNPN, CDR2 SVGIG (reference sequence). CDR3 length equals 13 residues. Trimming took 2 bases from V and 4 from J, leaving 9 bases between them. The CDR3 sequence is CAWSLDGNQPQHF. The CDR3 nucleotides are TGTGCCTGGAGTCTGGACGGGAATCAGCCCCAGCATTTT.

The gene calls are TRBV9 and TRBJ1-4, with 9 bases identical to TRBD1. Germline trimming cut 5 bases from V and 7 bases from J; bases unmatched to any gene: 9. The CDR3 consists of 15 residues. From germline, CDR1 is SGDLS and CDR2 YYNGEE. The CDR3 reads CASSGRDRVAEKLFF. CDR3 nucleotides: TGTGCCAGCAGTGGCAGGGACAGGGTTGCTGAAAAACTGTTTTTT.

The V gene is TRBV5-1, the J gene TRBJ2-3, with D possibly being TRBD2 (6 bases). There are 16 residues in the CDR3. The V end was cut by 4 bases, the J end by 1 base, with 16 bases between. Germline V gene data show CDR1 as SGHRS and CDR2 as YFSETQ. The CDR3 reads CASSASPGGRTDTQYF. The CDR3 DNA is TGCGCCAGCAGCGCCAGTCCCGGGGGTCGCACAGATACGCAGTATTTT.

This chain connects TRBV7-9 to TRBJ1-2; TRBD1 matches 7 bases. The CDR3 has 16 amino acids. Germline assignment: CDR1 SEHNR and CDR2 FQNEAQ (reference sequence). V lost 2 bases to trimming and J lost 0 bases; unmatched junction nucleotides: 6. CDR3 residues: CASSLSTGASNYGYTF. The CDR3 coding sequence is TGTGCCAGCAGCTTAAGTACAGGGGCTTCTAACTATGGCTACACCTTC. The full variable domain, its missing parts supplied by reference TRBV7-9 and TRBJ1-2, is DTGVSQNPRHKITKRGQNVTFRCDPISEHNRLYWYRQTLGQGPEFLTYFQNEAQLEKSRLLSDRFSAERPKGSFSTLEIQRTEQGDSAMYLCASSLSTGASNYGYTFGSGTRLTVV.

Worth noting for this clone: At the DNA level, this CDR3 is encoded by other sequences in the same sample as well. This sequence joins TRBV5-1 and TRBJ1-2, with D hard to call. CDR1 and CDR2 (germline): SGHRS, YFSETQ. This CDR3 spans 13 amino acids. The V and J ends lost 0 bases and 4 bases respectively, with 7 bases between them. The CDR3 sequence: CASSLDSIYGYTF. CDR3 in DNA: TGCGCCAGCAGCTTGGACAGCATCTATGGCTACACCTTC.